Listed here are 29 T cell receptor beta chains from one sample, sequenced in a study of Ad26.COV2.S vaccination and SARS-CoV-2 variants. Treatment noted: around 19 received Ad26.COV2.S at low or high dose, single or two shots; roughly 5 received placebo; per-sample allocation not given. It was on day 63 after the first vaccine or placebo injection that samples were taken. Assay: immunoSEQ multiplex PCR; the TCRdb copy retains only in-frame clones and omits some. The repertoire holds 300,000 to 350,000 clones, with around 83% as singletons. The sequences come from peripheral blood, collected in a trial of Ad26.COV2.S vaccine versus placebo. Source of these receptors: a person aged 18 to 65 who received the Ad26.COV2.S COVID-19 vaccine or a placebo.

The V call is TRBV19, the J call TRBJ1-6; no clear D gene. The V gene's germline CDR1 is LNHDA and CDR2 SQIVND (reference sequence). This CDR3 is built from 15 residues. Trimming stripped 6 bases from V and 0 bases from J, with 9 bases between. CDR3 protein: CASRSRSSYNSPLHF. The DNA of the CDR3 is TGTGCCAGTAGATCTCGGAGCTCCTATAATTCACCCCTCCACTTT.

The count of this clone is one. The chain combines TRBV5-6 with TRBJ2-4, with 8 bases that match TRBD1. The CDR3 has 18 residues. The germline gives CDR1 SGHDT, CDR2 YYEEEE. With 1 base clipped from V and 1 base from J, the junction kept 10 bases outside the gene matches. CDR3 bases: TGTGCCAGCAGCTTGACTGCTGGACAGGGTTTGGCCAAAAACATTCAGTACTTC. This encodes CASSLTAGQGLAKNIQYF.

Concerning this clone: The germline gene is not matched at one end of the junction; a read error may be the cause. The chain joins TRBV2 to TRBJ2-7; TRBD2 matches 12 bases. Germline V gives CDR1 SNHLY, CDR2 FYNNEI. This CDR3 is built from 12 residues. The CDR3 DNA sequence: TGTGCCAGCAGGGGTTTGACTAGCGGGGGTGTCTTC. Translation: CASRGLTSGGVF.

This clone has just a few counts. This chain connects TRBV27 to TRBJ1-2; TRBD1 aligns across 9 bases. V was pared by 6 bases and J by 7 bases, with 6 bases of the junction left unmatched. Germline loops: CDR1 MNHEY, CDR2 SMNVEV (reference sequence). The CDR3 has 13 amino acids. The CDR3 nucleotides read TGTGCCAGCAGACTGGGACAGGGCTCTGGCTACACCTTC. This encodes CASRLGQGSGYTF.

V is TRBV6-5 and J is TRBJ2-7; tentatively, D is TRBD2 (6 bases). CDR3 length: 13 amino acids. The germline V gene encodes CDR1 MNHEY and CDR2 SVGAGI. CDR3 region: CDRRGRDSYEQYF. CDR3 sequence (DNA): TGTGACCGGCGGGGCAGGGACTCCTACGAGCAGTACTTC.

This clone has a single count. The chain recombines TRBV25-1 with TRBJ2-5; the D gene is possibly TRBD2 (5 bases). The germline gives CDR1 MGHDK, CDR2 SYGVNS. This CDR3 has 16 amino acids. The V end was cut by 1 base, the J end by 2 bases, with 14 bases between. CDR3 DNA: TGTGCCAGCAGTGAATTATTTCCTGGGGAGCAAGAGACCCAGTACTTC. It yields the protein CASSELFPGEQETQYF.

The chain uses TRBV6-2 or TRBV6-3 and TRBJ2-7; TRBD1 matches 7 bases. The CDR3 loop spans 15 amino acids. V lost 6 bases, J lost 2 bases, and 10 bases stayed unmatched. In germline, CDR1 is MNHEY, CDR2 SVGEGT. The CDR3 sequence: CASSKQRGPTYEQYF. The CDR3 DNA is TGTGCCAGCAGCAAACAAAGGGGGCCAACCTACGAGCAGTACTTC.

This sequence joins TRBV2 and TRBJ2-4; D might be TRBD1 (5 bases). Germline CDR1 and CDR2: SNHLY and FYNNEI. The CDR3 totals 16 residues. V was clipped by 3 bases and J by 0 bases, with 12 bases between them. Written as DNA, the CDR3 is TGTGCCAGCAGTGAGGCGAGACAGCTAGCCAAAAACATTCAGTACTTC. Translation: CASSEARQLAKNIQYF.

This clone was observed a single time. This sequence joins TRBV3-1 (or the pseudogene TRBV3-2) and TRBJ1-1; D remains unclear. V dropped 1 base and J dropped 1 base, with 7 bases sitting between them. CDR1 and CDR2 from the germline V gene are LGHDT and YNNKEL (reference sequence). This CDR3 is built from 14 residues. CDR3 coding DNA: TGTGCCAGCAGCCAAGGACAAGCGAACACTGAAGCTTTCTTT. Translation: CASSQGQANTEAFF.

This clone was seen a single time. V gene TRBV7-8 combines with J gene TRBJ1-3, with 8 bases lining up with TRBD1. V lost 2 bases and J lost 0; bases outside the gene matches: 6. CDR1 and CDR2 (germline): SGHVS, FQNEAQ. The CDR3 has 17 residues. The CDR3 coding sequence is TGTGCCAGCAGCTTACGGGACAGGCCTATCTCTGGAAACACCATATATTTT. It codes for CASSLRDRPISGNTIYF.

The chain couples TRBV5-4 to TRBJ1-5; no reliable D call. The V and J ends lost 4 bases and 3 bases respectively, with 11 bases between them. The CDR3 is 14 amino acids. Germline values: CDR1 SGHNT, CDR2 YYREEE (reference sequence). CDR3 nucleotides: TGTGCCAGCAGCCAAGACGGACCCAATCAGCCCCAGCATTTT. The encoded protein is CASSQDGPNQPQHF.

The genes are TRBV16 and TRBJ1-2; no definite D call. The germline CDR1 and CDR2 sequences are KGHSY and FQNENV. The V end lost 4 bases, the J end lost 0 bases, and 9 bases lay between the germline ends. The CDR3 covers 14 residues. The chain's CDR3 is CASSRPGSNYGYTF. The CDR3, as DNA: TGTGCCAGCAGCCGACCTGGTTCTAACTATGGCTACACCTTC.

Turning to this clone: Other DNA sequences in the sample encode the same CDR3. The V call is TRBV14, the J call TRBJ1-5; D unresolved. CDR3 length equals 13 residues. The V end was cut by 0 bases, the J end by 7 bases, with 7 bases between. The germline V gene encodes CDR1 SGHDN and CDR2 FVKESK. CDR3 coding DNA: TGTGCCAGCAGCCAAGATCTCGGACAGCCCCAGCATTTT. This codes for CASSQDLGQPQHF.

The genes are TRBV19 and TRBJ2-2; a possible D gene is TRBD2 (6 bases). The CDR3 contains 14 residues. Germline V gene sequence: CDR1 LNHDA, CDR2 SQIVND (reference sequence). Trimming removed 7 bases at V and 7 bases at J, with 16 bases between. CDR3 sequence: CASKGTRGIGELFF. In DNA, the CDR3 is TGTGCCAGTAAGGGGACCCGGGGGATCGGGGAGCTGTTTTTT.

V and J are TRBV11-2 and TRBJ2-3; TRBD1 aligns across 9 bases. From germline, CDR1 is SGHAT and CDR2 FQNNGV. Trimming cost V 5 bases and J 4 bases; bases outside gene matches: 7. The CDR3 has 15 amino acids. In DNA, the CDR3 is TGTGCCAGCAGCCACCAGGGGACAGGGCCAGATACGCAGTATTTT. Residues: CASSHQGTGPDTQYF.

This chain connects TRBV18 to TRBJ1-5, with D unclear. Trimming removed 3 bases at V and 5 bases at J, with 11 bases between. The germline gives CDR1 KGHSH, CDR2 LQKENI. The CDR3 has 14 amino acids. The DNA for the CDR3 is TGTGCCAGCTCACCCTCGCAAACCGATCAGCCCCAGCATTTT. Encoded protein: CASSPSQTDQPQHF.

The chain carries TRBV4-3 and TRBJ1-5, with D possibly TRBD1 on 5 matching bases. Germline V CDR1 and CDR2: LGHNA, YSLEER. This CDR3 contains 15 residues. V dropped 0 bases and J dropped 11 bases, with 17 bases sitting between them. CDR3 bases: TGCGCCAGCAGCCAAGAGGGAGGGGCACGGTCCGCCCAGCATTTT. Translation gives CASSQEGGARSAQHF.

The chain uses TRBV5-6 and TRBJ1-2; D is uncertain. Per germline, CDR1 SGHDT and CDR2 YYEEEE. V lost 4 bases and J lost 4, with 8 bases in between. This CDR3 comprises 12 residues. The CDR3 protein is CASSRVGYGYTF. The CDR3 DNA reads TGTGCCAGCAGCAGGGTAGGCTATGGCTACACCTTC.

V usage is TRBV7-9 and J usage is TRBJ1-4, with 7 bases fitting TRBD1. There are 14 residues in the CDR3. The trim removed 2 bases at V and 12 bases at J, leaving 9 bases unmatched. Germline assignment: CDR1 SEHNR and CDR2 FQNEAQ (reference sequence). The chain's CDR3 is CASSLTGASAELFF. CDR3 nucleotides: TGTGCCAGCAGCTTAACAGGGGCATCAGCTGAACTGTTTTTT.

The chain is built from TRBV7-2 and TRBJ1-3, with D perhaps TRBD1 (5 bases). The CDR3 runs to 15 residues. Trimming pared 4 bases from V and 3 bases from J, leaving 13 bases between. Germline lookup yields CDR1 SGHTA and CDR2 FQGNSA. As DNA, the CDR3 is TGTGCCAGCAGCTCTACCGGGACCTTTGGAAACACCATATATTTT. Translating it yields CASSSTGTFGNTIYF.

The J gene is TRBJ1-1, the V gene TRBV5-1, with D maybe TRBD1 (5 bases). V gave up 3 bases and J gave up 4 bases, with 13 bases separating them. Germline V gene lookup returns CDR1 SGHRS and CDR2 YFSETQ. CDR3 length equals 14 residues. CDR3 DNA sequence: TGCGCCAGCAGCTCCAGGGATGGAGGCACTGAAGCTTTCTTT. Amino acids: CASSSRDGGTEAFF. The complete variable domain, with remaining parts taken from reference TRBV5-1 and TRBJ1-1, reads KAGVTQTPRYLIKTRGQQVTLSCSPISGHRSVSWYQQTPGQGLQFLFEYFSETQRNKGNFPGRFSGRQFSNSRSEMNVSTLELGDSALYLCASSSRDGGTEAFFGQGTRLTVV.

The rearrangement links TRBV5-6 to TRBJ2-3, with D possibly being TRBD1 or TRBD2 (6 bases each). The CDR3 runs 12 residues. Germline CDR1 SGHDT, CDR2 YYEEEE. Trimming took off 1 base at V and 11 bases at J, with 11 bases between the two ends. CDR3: CASSLSGAKQYF. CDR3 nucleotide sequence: TGTGCCAGCAGCTTGTCGGGGGCAAAGCAGTATTTT. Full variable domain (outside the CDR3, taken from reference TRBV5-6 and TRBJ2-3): DAGVTQSPTHLIKTRGQQVTLRCSPKSGHDTVSWYQQALGQGPQFIFQYYEEEERQRGNFPDRFSGHQFPNYSSELNVNALLLGDSALYLCASSLSGAKQYFGPGTRLTVL.

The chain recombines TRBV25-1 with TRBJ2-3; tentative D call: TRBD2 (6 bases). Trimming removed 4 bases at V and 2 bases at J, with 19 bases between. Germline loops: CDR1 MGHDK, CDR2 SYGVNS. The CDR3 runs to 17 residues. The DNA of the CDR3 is TGTGCCAGCAGTGCCCGGGGTAGCGGCCTGATCACAGATACGCAGTATTTT. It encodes CASSARGSGLITDTQYF.

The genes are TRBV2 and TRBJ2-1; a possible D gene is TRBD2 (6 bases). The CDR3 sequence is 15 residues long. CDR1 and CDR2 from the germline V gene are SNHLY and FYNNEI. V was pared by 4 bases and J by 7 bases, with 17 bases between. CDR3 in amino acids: CASSGGEPPGNEQFF. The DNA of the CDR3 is TGTGCCAGCAGTGGGGGGGAACCCCCGGGAAATGAGCAGTTCTTC.

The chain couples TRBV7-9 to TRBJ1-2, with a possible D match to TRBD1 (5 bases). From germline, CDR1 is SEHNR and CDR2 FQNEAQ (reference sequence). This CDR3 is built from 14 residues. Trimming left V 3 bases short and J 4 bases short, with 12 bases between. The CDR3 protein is CASSFFQGTYGYTF. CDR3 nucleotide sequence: TGTGCCAGCAGCTTTTTTCAGGGCACCTATGGCTACACCTTC. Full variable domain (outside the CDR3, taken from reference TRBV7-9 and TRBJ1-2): DTGVSQNPRHKITKRGQNVTFRCDPISEHNRLYWYRQTLGQGPEFLTYFQNEAQLEKSRLLSDRFSAERPKGSFSTLEIQRTEQGDSAMYLCASSFFQGTYGYTFGSGTRLTVV.

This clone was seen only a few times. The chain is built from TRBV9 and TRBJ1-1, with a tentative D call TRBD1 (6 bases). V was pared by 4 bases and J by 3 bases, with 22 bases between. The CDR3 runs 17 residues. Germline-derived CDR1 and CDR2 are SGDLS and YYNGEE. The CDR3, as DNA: TGTGCCAGCAGCCCCGTGCCGGGGGGCAAAAGGGACACTGAAGCTTTCTTT. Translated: CASSPVPGGKRDTEAFF.

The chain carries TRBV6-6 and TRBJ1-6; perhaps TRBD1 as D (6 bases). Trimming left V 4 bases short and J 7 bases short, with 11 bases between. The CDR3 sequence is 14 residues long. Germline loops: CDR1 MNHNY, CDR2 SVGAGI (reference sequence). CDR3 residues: CASSSRGRNSPLHF. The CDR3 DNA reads TGTGCCAGCAGTTCCCGGGGGCGGAATTCACCCCTCCACTTT.

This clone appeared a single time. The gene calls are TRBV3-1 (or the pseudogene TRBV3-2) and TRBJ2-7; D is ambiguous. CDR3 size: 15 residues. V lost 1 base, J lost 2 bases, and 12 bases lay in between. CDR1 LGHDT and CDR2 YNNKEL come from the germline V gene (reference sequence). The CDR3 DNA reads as TGTGCCAGCAGCCAAGGGGCGGTGATGACCTACGAGCAGTACTTC. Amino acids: CASSQGAVMTYEQYF.

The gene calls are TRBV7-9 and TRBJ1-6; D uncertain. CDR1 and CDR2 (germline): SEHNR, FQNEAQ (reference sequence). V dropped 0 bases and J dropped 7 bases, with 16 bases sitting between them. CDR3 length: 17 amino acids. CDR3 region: CASSLAIVGVPNSPLHF. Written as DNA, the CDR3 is TGTGCCAGCAGCTTAGCTATCGTCGGGGTCCCAAATTCACCCCTCCACTTT.